The TCR beta chain described here comes from a study of shared T cell receptors in the human thymus. CDR3 length equals 12 residues. Clones were read by immunoSEQ multiplex PCR, and TCRdb kept only the in-frame ones, dropping some. This sample has 500,000 to 550,000 clones; more than 75% occur once, and the top ten carry more than 0.01%. These data were also reused for a study on human thymus T cells.

Sequenced material: thymocytes. The receptor's source is a boy under two years old with a congenital heart defect. The rearrangement joins TRBV12-2 to TRBJ2-7; the tabulated D call, TRBD2, remains unverified against the DNA. TRBV12-2 is an annotated pseudogene. The CDR3 DNA reads TGTGCAAGTCGCTCATCTCTAGAAGAGCAGTACTTC. This codes for CASRSSLEEQYF.